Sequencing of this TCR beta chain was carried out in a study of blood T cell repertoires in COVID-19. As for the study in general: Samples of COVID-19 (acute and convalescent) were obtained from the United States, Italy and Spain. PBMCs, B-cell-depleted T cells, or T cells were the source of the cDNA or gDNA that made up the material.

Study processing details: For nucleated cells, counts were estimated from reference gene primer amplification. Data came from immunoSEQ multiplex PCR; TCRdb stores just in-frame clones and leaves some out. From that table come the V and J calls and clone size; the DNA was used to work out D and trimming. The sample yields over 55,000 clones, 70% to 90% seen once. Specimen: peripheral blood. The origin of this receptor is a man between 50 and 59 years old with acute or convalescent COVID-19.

This CDR3 is CASSVYAATSGTGELFF. The CDR3 DNA is TGTGCCAGCAGCGTATATGCGGCGACCAGCGGCACCGGGGAGCTGTTTTTT. The chain uses TRBV9 and TRBJ2-2; TRBD2 is a possible D gene (5 bases). This CDR3 region has 17 residues. The germline V gene encodes CDR1 SGDLS and CDR2 YYNGEE. The germline V and J ends were trimmed by 1 base and 4 bases, with 17 bases remaining between them. The variable domain in full, completed from reference TRBV9 and TRBJ2-2, reads DSGVTQTPKHLITATGQRVTLRCSPRSGDLSVYWYQQSLDQGLQFLIQYYNGEERAKGNILERFSAQQFPDLHSELNLSSLELGDSALYFCASSVYAATSGTGELFFGEGSRLTVL.